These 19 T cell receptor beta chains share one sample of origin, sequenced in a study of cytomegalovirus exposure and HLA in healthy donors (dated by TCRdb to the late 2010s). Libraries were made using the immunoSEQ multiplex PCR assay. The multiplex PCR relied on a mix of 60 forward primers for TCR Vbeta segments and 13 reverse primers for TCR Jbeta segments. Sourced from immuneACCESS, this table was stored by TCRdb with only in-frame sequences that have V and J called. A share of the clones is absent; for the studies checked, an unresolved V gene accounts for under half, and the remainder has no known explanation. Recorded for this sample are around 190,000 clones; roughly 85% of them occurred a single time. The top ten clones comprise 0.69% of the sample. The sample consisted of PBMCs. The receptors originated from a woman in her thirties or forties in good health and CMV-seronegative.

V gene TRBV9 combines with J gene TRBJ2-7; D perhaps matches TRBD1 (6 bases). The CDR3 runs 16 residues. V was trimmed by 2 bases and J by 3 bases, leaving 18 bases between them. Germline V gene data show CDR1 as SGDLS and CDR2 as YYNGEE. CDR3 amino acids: CASSVGSLGALYEQYF. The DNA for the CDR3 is TGTGCCAGCAGCGTTGGCAGTCTGGGGGCTCTCTACGAGCAGTACTTC.

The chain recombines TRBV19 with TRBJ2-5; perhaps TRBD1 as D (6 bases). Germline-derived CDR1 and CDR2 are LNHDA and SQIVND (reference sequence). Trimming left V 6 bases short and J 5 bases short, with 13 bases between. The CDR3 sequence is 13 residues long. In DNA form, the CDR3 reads TGTGCCAGTAGCACAGGGTTTGGCGAGACCCAGTACTTC. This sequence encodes CASSTGFGETQYF.

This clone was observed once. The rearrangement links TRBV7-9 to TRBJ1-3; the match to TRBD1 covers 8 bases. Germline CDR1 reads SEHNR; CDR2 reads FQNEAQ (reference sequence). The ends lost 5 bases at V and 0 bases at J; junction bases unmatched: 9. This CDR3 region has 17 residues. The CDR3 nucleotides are TGTGCCAGCAGCCCAAGCAGGGGGCACTCCTCTGGAAACACCATATATTTT. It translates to CASSPSRGHSSGNTIYF.

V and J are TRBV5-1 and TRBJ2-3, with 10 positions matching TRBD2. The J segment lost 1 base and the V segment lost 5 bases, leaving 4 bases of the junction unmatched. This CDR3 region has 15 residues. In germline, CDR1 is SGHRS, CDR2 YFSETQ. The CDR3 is CASRWLAGGTDTQYF. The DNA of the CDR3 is TGCGCCAGCAGATGGCTAGCGGGAGGCACAGATACGCAGTATTTT.

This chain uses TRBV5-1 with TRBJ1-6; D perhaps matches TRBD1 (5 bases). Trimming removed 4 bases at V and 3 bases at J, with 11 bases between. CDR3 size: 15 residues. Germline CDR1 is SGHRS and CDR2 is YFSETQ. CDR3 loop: CASSDTGNYNSPLHF. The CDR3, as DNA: TGCGCCAGCAGCGACACAGGCAACTATAATTCACCCCTCCACTTT.

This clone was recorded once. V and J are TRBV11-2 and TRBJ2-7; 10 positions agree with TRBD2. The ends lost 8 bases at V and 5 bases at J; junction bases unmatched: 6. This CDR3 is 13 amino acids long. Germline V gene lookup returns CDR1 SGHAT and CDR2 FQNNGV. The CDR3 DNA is TGTGCCAGCGGGGGACTAGCGAGGAACGAGCAGTACTTC. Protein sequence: CASGGLARNEQYF.

For the CDR3, the DNA is TGTGCCAGCAGTTTTGGAGCGGGGACAGGGGTCCGAGGCTACACCTTC. Translating gives CASSFGAGTGVRGYTF. V and J are TRBV28 and TRBJ1-2; 10 nucleotides align to TRBD1. Germline values: CDR1 MDHEN, CDR2 SYDVKM. V lost 3 bases, J lost 8 bases, and 12 bases stayed unmatched. The CDR3 is made up of 16 amino acids.

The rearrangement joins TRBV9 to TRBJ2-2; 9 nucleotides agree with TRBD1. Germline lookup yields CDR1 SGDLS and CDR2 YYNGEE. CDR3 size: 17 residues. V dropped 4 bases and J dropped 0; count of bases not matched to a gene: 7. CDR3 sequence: CASSPTGGYANTGELFF. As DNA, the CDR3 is TGTGCCAGCAGCCCGACAGGGGGATACGCGAACACCGGGGAGCTGTTTTTT.

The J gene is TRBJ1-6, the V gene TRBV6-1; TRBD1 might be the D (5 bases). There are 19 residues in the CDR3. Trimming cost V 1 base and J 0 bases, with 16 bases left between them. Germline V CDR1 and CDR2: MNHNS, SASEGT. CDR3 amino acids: CASSEEGHHSSSYNSPLHF. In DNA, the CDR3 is TGTGCCAGCAGTGAAGAGGGGCACCATTCGAGCTCCTATAATTCACCCCTCCACTTT.

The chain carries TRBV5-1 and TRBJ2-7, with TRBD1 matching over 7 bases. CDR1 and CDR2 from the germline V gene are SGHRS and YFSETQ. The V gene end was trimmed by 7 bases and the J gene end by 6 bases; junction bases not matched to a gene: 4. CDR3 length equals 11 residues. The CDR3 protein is CASGTATEQYF. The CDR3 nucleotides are TGCGCCAGCGGGACAGCCACCGAGCAGTACTTC.

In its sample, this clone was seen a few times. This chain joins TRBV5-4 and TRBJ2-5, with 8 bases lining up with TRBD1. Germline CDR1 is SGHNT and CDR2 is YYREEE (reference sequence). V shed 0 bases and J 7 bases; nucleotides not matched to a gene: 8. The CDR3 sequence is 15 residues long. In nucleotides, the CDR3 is TGTGCCAGCAGCTTGGCCAACAGGGGGGATGCGACCCAGTACTTC. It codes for CASSLANRGDATQYF.

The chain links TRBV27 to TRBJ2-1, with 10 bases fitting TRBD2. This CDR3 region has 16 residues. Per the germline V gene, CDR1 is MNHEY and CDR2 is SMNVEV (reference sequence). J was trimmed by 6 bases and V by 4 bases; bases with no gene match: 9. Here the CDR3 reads CASSSPQREGRNEQFF. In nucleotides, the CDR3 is TGTGCCAGCAGTTCGCCCCAGCGGGAGGGCCGCAATGAGCAGTTCTTC.

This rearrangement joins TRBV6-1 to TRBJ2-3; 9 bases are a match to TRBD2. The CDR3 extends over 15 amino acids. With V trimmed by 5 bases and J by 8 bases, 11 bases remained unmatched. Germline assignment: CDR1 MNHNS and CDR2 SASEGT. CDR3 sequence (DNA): TGTGCCAGCAGTTGGCGTAGCGGGGGCCCATCTACGCAGTATTTT. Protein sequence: CASSWRSGGPSTQYF.

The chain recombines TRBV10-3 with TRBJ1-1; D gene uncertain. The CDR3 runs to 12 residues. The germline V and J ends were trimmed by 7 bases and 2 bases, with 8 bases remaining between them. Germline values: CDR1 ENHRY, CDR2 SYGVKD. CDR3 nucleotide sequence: TGTGCCATCAACTCAATTAACACTGAAGCTTTCTTT. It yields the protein CAINSINTEAFF.

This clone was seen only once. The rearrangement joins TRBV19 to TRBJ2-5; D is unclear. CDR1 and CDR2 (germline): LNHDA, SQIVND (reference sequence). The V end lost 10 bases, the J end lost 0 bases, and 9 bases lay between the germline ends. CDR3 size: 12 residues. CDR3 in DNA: TGTGCCACCGCCCAGAACCAAGAGACCCAGTACTTC. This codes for CATAQNQETQYF.

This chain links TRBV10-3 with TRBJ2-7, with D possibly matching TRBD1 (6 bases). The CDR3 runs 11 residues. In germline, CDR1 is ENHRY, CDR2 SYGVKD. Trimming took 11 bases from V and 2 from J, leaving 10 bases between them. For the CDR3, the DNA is TGTGCCGGAACAGGGACCTACGAGCAGTACTTC. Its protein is CAGTGTYEQYF.

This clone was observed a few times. The CDR3 sequence is CASRSPSTDTQYF. The CDR3 DNA reads as TGTGCCAGCAGATCCCCTAGCACAGATACGCAGTATTTT. The rearrangement links TRBV5-4 to TRBJ2-3; D uncertain. The CDR3 contains 13 residues. Trimming shortened V by 5 bases and J by 0 bases, and 7 bases separated the two germline ends. Looked up from germline, CDR1 is SGHNT and CDR2 is YYREEE (reference sequence).

Here the CDR3 reads CASSQEQGQETQYF. The CDR3 bases are TGTGCCAGCAGCCAAGAACAGGGACAAGAGACCCAGTACTTC. V gene TRBV14 combines with J gene TRBJ2-5, with D possibly TRBD1 on 6 matching bases. The V gene's germline CDR1 is SGHDN and CDR2 FVKESK. This CDR3 region has 14 residues. The V and J ends lost 0 bases and 2 bases respectively, with 7 bases between them. The entire variable domain, with the rest obtained from reference TRBV14 and TRBJ2-5, is as follows: EAGVTQFPSHSVIEKGQTVTLRCDPISGHDNLYWYRRVMGKEIKFLLHFVKESKQDESGMPNNRFLAERTGGTYSTLKVQPAELEDSGVYFCASSQEQGQETQYFGPGTRLLVL.

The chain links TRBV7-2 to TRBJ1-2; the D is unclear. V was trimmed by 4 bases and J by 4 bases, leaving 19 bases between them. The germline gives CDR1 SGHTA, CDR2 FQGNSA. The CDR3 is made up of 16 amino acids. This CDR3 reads CASSSSTVRSFYGYTF. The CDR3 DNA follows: TGTGCCAGCAGCTCCTCCACTGTTCGGAGCTTCTATGGCTACACCTTC.